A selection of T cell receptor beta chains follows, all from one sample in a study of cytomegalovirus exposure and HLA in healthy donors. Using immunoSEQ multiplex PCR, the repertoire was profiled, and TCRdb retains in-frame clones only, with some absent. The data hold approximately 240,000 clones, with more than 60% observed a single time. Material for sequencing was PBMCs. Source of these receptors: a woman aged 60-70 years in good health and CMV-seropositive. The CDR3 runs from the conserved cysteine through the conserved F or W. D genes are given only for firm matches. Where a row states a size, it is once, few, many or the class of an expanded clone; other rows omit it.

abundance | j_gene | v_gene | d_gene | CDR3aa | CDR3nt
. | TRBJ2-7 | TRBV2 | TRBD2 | CASSLLAGGEQYF | TGTGCCAGCAGTTTACTAGCGGGGGGGGAGCAGTACTTC
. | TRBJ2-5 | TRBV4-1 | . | CASSQRSTGLPQETQYF | TGCGCCAGCAGCCAAAGATCGACAGGCCTACCTCAAGAGACCCAGTACTTC
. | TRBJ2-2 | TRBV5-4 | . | CASSFTQGKLFF | TGTGCCAGCAGCTTTACCCAGGGGAAGCTGTTTTTT
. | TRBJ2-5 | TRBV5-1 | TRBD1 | CASSTGQGWETQYF | TGCGCCAGCAGCACTGGACAGGGGTGGGAGACCCAGTACTTC
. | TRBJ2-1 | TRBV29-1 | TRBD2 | CSVFTSDSYNEQFF | TGCAGCGTCTTCACTAGCGATAGTTACAATGAGCAGTTCTTC
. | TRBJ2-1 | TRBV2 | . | CASSGAGLSYNEQFF | TGTGCCAGCAGTGGGGCGGGCCTCTCCTACAATGAGCAGTTCTTC
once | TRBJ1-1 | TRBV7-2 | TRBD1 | CASSWGQANTEAFF | TGTGCCAGCAGCTGGGGACAGGCGAACACTGAAGCTTTCTTT
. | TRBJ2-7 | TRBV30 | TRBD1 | CAAEAGGAYEQYF | TGTGCCGCCGAGGCAGGGGGTGCCTACGAGCAGTACTTC
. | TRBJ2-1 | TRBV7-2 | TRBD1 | CASSLVPGQPNNEQFF | TGTGCCAGCAGCTTAGTACCGGGACAGCCAAACAATGAGCAGTTCTTC
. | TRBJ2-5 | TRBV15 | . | CATSRTPSGETQYF | TGTGCCACCAGCAGAACTCCGTCAGGGGAGACCCAGTACTTC
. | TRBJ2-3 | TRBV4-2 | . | CASSQTRSTDTQYF | TGTGCCAGCAGCCAAACCAGGAGCACAGATACGCAGTATTTT
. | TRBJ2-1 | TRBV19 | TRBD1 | CASSIGTDNEQFF | TGTGCCAGTAGTATCGGGACAGACAATGAGCAGTTCTTC
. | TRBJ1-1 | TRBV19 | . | CASRIQGNTEAFF | TGTGCCAGTAGGATACAGGGAAACACTGAAGCTTTCTTT
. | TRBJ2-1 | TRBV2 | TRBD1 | CASSETGTGSSGEQFF | TGTGCCAGCAGTGAAACCGGGACAGGGTCCTCGGGTGAGCAGTTCTTC
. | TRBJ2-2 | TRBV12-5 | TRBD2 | CASGSGDGTGELFF | TGTGCTAGCGGTAGCGGGGATGGCACCGGGGAGCTGTTTTTT
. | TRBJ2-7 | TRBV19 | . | CASSLDTHSYEQYF | TGTGCCAGTAGTTTGGACACCCACTCCTACGAGCAGTACTTC
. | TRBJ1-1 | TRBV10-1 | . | CASSEPGEGMSEAFF | TGCGCCAGCAGTGAACCAGGGGAAGGGATGAGTGAAGCTTTCTTT